This entry features one T cell receptor beta chain sequence. No antigen is known for it. The source of the sample is a study of T cell responses to AZD1222 COVID-19 vaccine. Study as a whole: Combined were second doses at about 4 or about 12 weeks. Findings and limits, study-wide: Dominant CD4 TCR responses targeted spike regions 160-218 and 743-854. Donors, mostly white British, included more females; clonal diversity was possibly underestimated.

Here immunoSEQ multiplex PCR was the method, and the copy in TCRdb shows in-frame clones only, minus some. The sample yields 99,000 or so clones, roughly 82% seen once. Germline CDR1 is SGHVS and CDR2 is FNYEAQ. V was shortened by 1 base and J by 4 bases, with 8 bases between the two germline ends. The CDR3 covers 13 residues. The sample in question was peripheral blood, obtained on day 0 of AZD1222 vaccination. The TCR sequence derives from an adult in good health. This chain connects TRBV7-6 to TRBJ2-7; D gene unclear. The CDR3 loop is CASSLETVYEQYF. For the CDR3, the DNA is TGTGCCAGCAGCTTAGAAACAGTTTACGAGCAGTACTTC.